This paragraph covers one T cell receptor beta chain sequence. The data stem from a study of T-cell reconstitution after alpha-beta-depleted transplantation in children. Unique molecular identifiers were incorporated into the prepared TCRbeta library. TCRdb re-derived calls from the PCR reads in MiXCR, one entry per CDR3 protein. In the table there are 500,000 or so distinct CDR3 sequences, less than 35% of which are singletons. V lost 1 base and J 5 bases, leaving 12 bases between the germline ends. Looked up from germline, CDR1 is SNHLY and CDR2 is FYNNEI. This CDR3 has 15 residues. The specimen comprised PBMCs from the stem cell graft donor, sampled from the stem cell graft. The TCR was taken from a human donor who donated a stem cell graft to a child with aplastic anemia. This chain links TRBV2 with TRBJ1-5; D unresolved. The CDR3 is CASSEDRRADQPQHF. As DNA, the CDR3 is TGTGCCAGCAGTGAAGACCGACGAGCCGATCAGCCCCAGCATTTT.